Each of the 14 T cell receptor beta chains below was sequenced from the same sample in a study of T cell repertoires in cytomegalovirus infection. Each CDR3 protein gets one entry after TCRdb re-called the reads with MiXCR. The sample includes some 920,000 distinct CDR3 sequences, about a third of them seen just once. Their antigens are not known. This sample comprised cultured CD8+ T cells from PBMCs, obtained from culture after CMV antigen stimulation. All receptors come from a human donor in good health (CMV status not recorded). Some clones in this sample may be carry-over from other donors' samples.

This clonotype was counted only a few times. J is TRBJ1-4 and V is TRBV7-9; no reliable D call. Trimming cost V 4 bases and J 8 bases, with 14 bases left between them. CDR3 length: 14 residues. Germline assignment: CDR1 SEHNR and CDR2 FQNEAQ (reference sequence). The CDR3 nucleotides read TGTGCCAGCAGCTCGGAAGTGGAGCACGAAAAACTGTTTTTT. Amino acid sequence: CASSSEVEHEKLFF.

This clonotype is deemed medium-sized (0.01 to 0.1%). The rearrangement uses TRBV7-9 and TRBJ2-1; no definite D call. The CDR3 totals 12 residues. The V gene's germline CDR1 is SEHNR and CDR2 FQNEAQ (reference sequence). Trimming removed 1 base at V and 4 bases at J, with 2 bases between. The CDR3 nucleotides are TGTGCCAGCAGCTTAGGATACAATGAGCAGTTCTTC. Its translation: CASSLGYNEQFF.

A few counts support this clonotype. The chain recombines TRBV3-1 with TRBJ1-6; D is perhaps TRBD1 (6 bases). From germline, CDR1 is LGHDT and CDR2 YNNKEL (reference sequence). V was cut by 4 bases and J by 10 bases, with 20 bases left in between. This CDR3 region has 16 residues. The DNA for the CDR3 is TGTGCCAGCAGCCTCGCAGGCAGGGGAGTAGGGTCACCCCTCCACTTT. It specifies CASSLAGRGVGSPLHF.

This clonotype was counted a few times. The genes are TRBV27 and TRBJ1-5; D might be TRBD1 (6 bases). The CDR3 runs to 15 residues. V lost 4 bases and J lost 2, with 12 bases in between. Germline lookup yields CDR1 MNHEY and CDR2 SMNVEV (reference sequence). The CDR3 bases are TGTGCCAGCAGTTGGGCTGGGGGCGGCAATCAGCCCCAGCATTTT. Translation gives CASSWAGGGNQPQHF.

The chain joins TRBV7-9 to TRBJ2-3, with 8 bases that match TRBD2. V dropped 8 bases and J dropped 4; count of bases not matched to a gene: 11. Per the germline V gene, CDR1 is SEHNR and CDR2 is FQNEAQ (reference sequence). The CDR3 length is 15 residues. CDR3 in DNA: TGTGCCAGCGGCGGACCGGGACTAGTCCCAGATACGCAGTATTTT. As protein: CASGGPGLVPDTQYF.

The chain carries TRBV6-1 and TRBJ2-7; TRBD1 aligns across 8 bases. From germline, CDR1 is MNHNS and CDR2 SASEGT. Trimming at V came to 6 bases and at J to 9 bases, leaving 19 bases not matched to a gene. This CDR3 is 16 amino acids long. CDR3 DNA: TGTGCCAGCAGCCCACCTTCACCGGGACAGGTTTCTTGGCAGTACGTC. As protein: CASSPPSPGQVSWQYV.

This clonotype was seen a few times. The gene calls are TRBV4-1 and TRBJ1-3; D not certain. The CDR3 is made up of 14 amino acids. V was clipped by 0 bases and J by 6 bases, with 9 bases between them. Germline loops: CDR1 MGHRA, CDR2 YSYEKL. DNA of the CDR3: TGCGCCAGCAGCCAAGATCGAAGGGCAAACACCATATATTTT. Protein: CASSQDRRANTIYF.

This clonotype was seen more than once but under ten times. The chain combines TRBV12-5 with TRBJ1-1; a weak D match, TRBD1 (6 bases). Looked up from germline, CDR1 is LGHNT and CDR2 is FRNRAP. V was clipped by 3 bases and J by 4 bases, with 18 bases between them. The CDR3 contains 16 residues. CDR3 sequence (DNA): TGTGCTAGTGGTTTTTTTATAGAGGGGGACGGCACTGAAGCTTTCTTT. Amino acid sequence: CASGFFIEGDGTEAFF.

The chain couples TRBV20-1 to TRBJ2-7, with TRBD1 matching over 9 bases. Germline trimming cut 7 bases from V and 1 base from J; bases unmatched to any gene: 2. The V gene's germline CDR1 is DFQATT and CDR2 SNEGSKA (reference sequence). The CDR3 runs to 12 residues. DNA of the CDR3: TGCAGTGTAGGGACAGGGTCCTACGAGCAGTACGTC. Protein sequence: CSVGTGSYEQYV.

This clonotype was detected only a few times. This rearrangement joins TRBV5-5 to TRBJ1-1; 7 bases are shared with TRBD1. The CDR3 loop spans 13 amino acids. Per the germline V gene, CDR1 is SGHKS and CDR2 is YYEKEE (reference sequence). The CDR3 DNA reads TGTGTCGGGCAGGGGGATTTGAACACTGAAGCTTTCTTT. Protein product: CVGQGDLNTEAFF.

In the case of this clonotype: This could be a read error, since a much larger clone is one nucleotide away. The rearrangement joins TRBV6-1 to TRBJ1-3, with unresolved D. This CDR3 is 14 amino acids long. V was shortened by 5 bases and J by 2 bases, with 10 bases between the two germline ends. Germline V gene data show CDR1 as MNHNS and CDR2 as SASEGT. CDR3 coding DNA: TGTGCCAGCAGTTACGGGGAAGCTGGAAACACCATATATTTT. It encodes CASSYGEAGNTIYF.

This clonotype was seen a few times. The chain links TRBV5-8 to TRBJ2-5; D is undetermined. Trimming took 6 bases from V and 5 from J, leaving 17 bases between them. The CDR3 covers 14 residues. Looked up from germline, CDR1 is SGHTS and CDR2 is YDEGEE. The CDR3 nucleotides are TGTGCCAGCACCCCGTGGGGTTTCGACGAGACCCAGTACTTC. It is translated as CASTPWGFDETQYF.

This chain joins TRBV4-1 and TRBJ1-1; D remains unclear. This CDR3 is 16 amino acids long. The ends were cut back, 3 bases at V and 6 bases at J, with 20 bases in the middle. Germline V gene lookup returns CDR1 MGHRA and CDR2 YSYEKL. The chain's CDR3 is CASSHINGVSSAEAFF. The DNA for the CDR3 is TGCGCCAGCAGCCATATCAATGGTGTTAGTTCCGCTGAAGCTTTCTTT.

With regard to this clonotype: A much more abundant neighbour one base away suggests this may be a read error. This chain uses TRBV12-3 or TRBV12-4 with TRBJ2-2; D gene unclear. The CDR3 runs 12 residues. Trimming left V 5 bases short and J 9 bases short, with 10 bases between. CDR3: CASSRYPRELFF. CDR3 DNA sequence: TGTGCCAGCAGTAGATACCCCAGGGAGCTGTTTTTT.